Listed below are T cell receptor beta chains from one sample, sequenced in a study of T cells in localized non-small cell lung cancer. This table comes from immunoSEQ multiplex PCR, and its TCRdb copy is limited to in-frame clones, with some not included. This sample has roughly 38,000 clones, with around 84% found just once. The source material was peripheral blood, sampled before any cancer treatment. Every receptor here comes from a man aged 18-55 years with stage I lung adenocarcinoma. The CDR3 runs from the conserved cysteine through the conserved F or W. The D gene is left open where the match is weak. The listing skips clone size in some rows; elsewhere it reads once, few, many or a size class.

clone size	V gene	J gene	D gene	CDR3 DNA	CDR3 protein
.	TRBV2	TRBJ1-6	.	TGTGCCAGTTCGTTGGGGGGAGATAATTCACCCCTCCACTTT	CASSLGGDNSPLHF
.	TRBV13	TRBJ2-5	TRBD2	TGTGCCAGCAGCTTTTCCGGGACTAGCGGGGGTTGGGAGACCCAGTACTTC	CASSFSGTSGGWETQYF
.	TRBV6-6	TRBJ1-5	.	TGTGCCAGCACCCGACAGGAGAATCAGCCCCAGCATTTT	CASTRQENQPQHF
.	TRBV28	TRBJ2-5	.	TGTGCCAGCAGTTCACAGGGACGAGAGACCCAGTACTTC	CASSSQGRETQYF
.	TRBV28	TRBJ1-2	TRBD1	TGTACGACAGGGGAGGGCTACACCTTC	CTTGEGYTF
.	TRBV9	TRBJ2-3	.	TGTGCCAGCAGCGTGACTTATGGCACGCAGTATTTT	CASSVTYGTQYF
.	TRBV7-9	TRBJ2-1	TRBD2	TGTGCCAGCAGCTTAGCCTGGCGGGGGGGCCGAAAGTTCTTC	CASSLAWRGGRKFF
.	TRBV2	TRBJ1-6	.	TGTGCCAGCAGAGATGACAGATATAATTCACCCCTCCACTTT	CASRDDRYNSPLHF
.	TRBV11-2	TRBJ1-1	.	TGTGCCAGCAGGCAGGTGAACACTGAAGCTTTCTTT	CASRQVNTEAFF
.	TRBV7-9	TRBJ1-1	.	TGTGCCAGCAGCTTCTATGGTCGTGGGACGTACACTGAAGCTTTCTTT	CASSFYGRGTYTEAFF
.	TRBV6-5	TRBJ1-4	TRBD1	TGTGCCAGCAGTATTGACAGGGTTAATGAAAAACTGTTTTTT	CASSIDRVNEKLFF
.	TRBV5-1	TRBJ2-3	.	TGCGCCAGCAGCTTGGATGTCAGGGGTGATACGCAGTATTTT	CASSLDVRGDTQYF
few	TRBV27	TRBJ1-1	.	TGTGCCAGCTCCCTGAGGGGGGGGAACACTGAAGCTTTCTTT	CASSLRGGNTEAFF
.	TRBV4-3	TRBJ2-1	TRBD2	TGCGCCAGCAGCAAAGCGGGAAACCGCAATGAGCAGTTCTTC	CASSKAGNRNEQFF
.	TRBV5-8	TRBJ1-2	.	TGTGCCAGCAGCCTACGGGACCATACTAACTATGGCTACACCTTC	CASSLRDHTNYGYTF
.	TRBV7-2	TRBJ2-3	.	TGTGCCAGCAGCTTATCGAGCACAGATACGCAGTATTTT	CASSLSSTDTQYF
.	TRBV5-4	TRBJ1-1	.	TGTGCCAGCAGCTTGGAGCTCATCGGCCCGAACACTGAAGCTTTCTTT	CASSLELIGPNTEAFF
.	TRBV5-6	TRBJ1-1	.	TGTGCATATCGCCTCAGGACAGTCCCAAACACTGAAGCTTTCTTT	CAYRLRTVPNTEAFF
.	TRBV2	TRBJ2-5	TRBD1	TGTGCCAGCAGTGATTCCATCGGGACAGGGGTTGAGACCCAGTACTTC	CASSDSIGTGVETQYF
.	TRBV9	TRBJ1-6	TRBD1	TGTGCCAGCAGCGTGGGGGGCCGCCGGGACAGGGGATCACCCCTCCACTTT	CASSVGGRRDRGSPLHF
.	TRBV5-1	TRBJ1-1	TRBD1	TGCGCCAGCAGGGATACATACAGGGGCACTGAAGCTTTCTTT	CASRDTYRGTEAFF
.	TRBV5-1	TRBJ2-2	.	TGCGCCAGCAGCCCCCAGGGGAAGATGGCCGCCGGGGAGCTGTTTTTT	CASSPQGKMAAGELFF
.	TRBV27	TRBJ1-4	TRBD1	TGTGCCAGCAGTCCGACAGGGGTAGATGAAAAACTGTTTTTT	CASSPTGVDEKLFF
.	TRBV9	TRBJ2-1	.	TGTGCCAGCAGCCTCGGCGCCGCGCGGATCGATGAGCAGTTCTTC	CASSLGAARIDEQFF
.	TRBV4-1	TRBJ2-2	TRBD2	TGCGCCAGCAGCCTCAAGGATTGGGGACTAGTCAGTTCCGGGGAGCTGTTTTTT	CASSLKDWGLVSSGELFF